This is a list of T cell receptor beta chains from one sample in a study of cytomegalovirus exposure and HLA in healthy donors. The assay was immunoSEQ multiplex PCR, and TCRdb's table has in-frame clones only and misses some. The data hold more than 110,000 clones, with about three quarters observed a single time. The specimen sequenced was PBMCs. These receptors all stem from a male donor in good health and CMV-seronegative. The CDR3 runs from the conserved cysteine through the conserved F or W. A D gene is named only where the DNA matches it firmly. The size of a clone is reported for some rows only, either as once, few or many, or as a class for expanded clones.

clone_size,d_call,j_call,v_call,cdr3_aa,cdr3_nt
.,TRBD1,TRBJ1-1,TRBV6-5,CASSLLRDRDYGAFF,TGTGCCAGCAGTCTCCTCCGGGACAGGGACTATGGAGCTTTCTTT
.,TRBD1,TRBJ1-2,TRBV5-4,CASSYRDRVGYTF,TGTGCCAGCAGCTACCGGGACAGGGTTGGCTACACCTTC
.,.,TRBJ1-5,TRBV28,CASSRGFPGDQPQHF,TGTGCCAGCAGTCGGGGATTTCCCGGGGATCAGCCCCAGCATTTT
.,.,TRBJ2-7,TRBV7-2,CASSLGGSYSYEQYF,TGTGCCAGCAGCTTAGGAGGGTCCTACTCCTACGAGCAGTACTTC
.,.,TRBJ1-6,TRBV6-1,CASRDRGLGSSPLHF,TGTGCCAGCAGGGATAGGGGGTTAGGTAGTTCACCCCTCCACTTT
few,.,TRBJ2-7,TRBV11-3,CASSSDQGGTYEQYF,TGTGCCAGCAGTTCTGATCAGGGGGGTACCTACGAGCAGTACTTC
.,TRBD2,TRBJ2-3,TRBV2,CATRLAGSTDTQYF,TGTGCCACCAGACTAGCGGGGTCCACAGATACGCAGTATTTT
.,.,TRBJ2-1,TRBV1,CTSSQEFATSGTYNEQFF,TGCACCAGCAGCCAAGAGTTCGCGACTAGCGGGACCTACAATGAGCAGTTCTTC
.,.,TRBJ2-3,TRBV4-2,CASSQDETSHKEKYF,TGTGCCAGCAGCCAAGATGAGACAAGTCATAAAGAAAAGTATTTT
.,TRBD1,TRBJ2-5,TRBV5-4,CASSLGPRDSKETQYF,TGTGCCAGCAGCTTGGGCCCTCGGGACAGTAAAGAGACCCAGTACTTC
.,TRBD1,TRBJ2-7,TRBV27,CASSLSMGRTGWGYEQYF,TGTGCCAGCAGTTTATCGATGGGCAGGACAGGGTGGGGCTACGAGCAGTACTTC
.,.,TRBJ1-5,TRBV2,CASSGQGAFSPSIF,.
.,.,TRBJ2-7,TRBV27,CASSLLWAYEQYF,TGTGCCAGCAGTTTATTGTGGGCGTACGAGCAGTACTTC
.,.,TRBJ2-7,TRBV6-1,CASSEVSGASYEQYF,TGTGCCAGCAGTGAAGTGAGTGGGGCCTCCTACGAGCAGTACTTC
.,.,TRBJ1-1,TRBV5-1,CASSLGGGANTEAFF,TGCGCCAGCAGCTTGGGAGGGGGGGCGAACACTGAAGCTTTCTTT
few,TRBD2,TRBJ2-5,TRBV19,CASSILPTTSGSRETQYF,TGTGCCAGTAGTATATTGCCCACGACTAGCGGTTCCAGGGAGACCCAGTACTTC
.,.,TRBJ2-2,TRBV7-9,CASSLVLSSAGELFF,TGTGCCAGCAGCTTAGTCTTGAGTAGCGCCGGGGAGCTGTTTTTT
.,.,TRBJ1-1,TRBV7-9,CASSLRQNTEAFF,TGTGCCAGCAGCTTACGACAGAACACTGAAGCTTTCTTT
.,TRBD1,TRBJ1-3,TRBV5-1,CASSWTGTGNTIYF,TGCGCCAGCAGCTGGACAGGGACTGGAAACACCATATATTTT
.,TRBD1,TRBJ1-1,TRBV7-9,CASSELTGVPNTEAFF,TGTGCCAGCAGCGAACTGACAGGGGTTCCGAACACTGAAGCTTTCTTT
.,.,TRBJ1-6,TRBV9,CASSESTTGLGAYNSPLHF,TGTGCCAGCAGCGAATCCACGACAGGTTTAGGGGCCTATAATTCACCCCTCCACTTT
few,TRBD1,TRBJ1-2,TRBV13,CASGQGGSGYGYTF,TGTGCCAGCGGCCAGGGGGGCTCGGGATATGGCTACACCTTC
.,.,TRBJ1-1,TRBV7-6,CASSLMLGRNTEAFF,TGTGCCAGCAGCCTCATGCTGGGGAGGAACACTGAAGCTTTCTTT
.,TRBD1,TRBJ1-1,TRBV6-1,CASSTTGLGTEAFF,TGTGCCAGCAGCACGACAGGGCTCGGAACTGAAGCTTTCTTT
.,.,TRBJ2-2,TRBV10-3,CAISDITGELFF,TGTGCCATCAGTGACATTACCGGGGAGCTGTTTTTT